Listed here is a single T cell receptor (beta chain). What it recognizes is unknown. V shed 5 bases and J shed 8 bases, with 19 bases lying between them. CDR1 is LGHNA, CDR2 YSLEER, per germline. The CDR3 extends over 15 amino acids. The data are from a study of cytomegalovirus exposure and HLA in healthy donors. Study-wide results and caveats: A later analysis found that most CMV-associated TCR beta chains appeared HLA-restricted.

Primers: 60 Vbeta forward and 13 Jbeta reverse. Original processing notes: About 9.9 million shared chains were among 80 million or so unique TCR beta chains counted in a later analysis. The method was immunoSEQ multiplex PCR; TCRdb's version includes in-frame clones alone and lacks a portion of them. That table supplies the V and J calls and clone size; D and trimming were determined from the DNA. This table has roughly 100,000 clones, 75% appearing once. These donors, healthy bone marrow donors, were studied. What was sequenced was PBMCs. The sequence was collected from a man aged 50-59 years in good health and CMV-seronegative. The chain is built from TRBV4-3 and TRBJ2-1; D might be TRBD2 (7 bases). The chain's CDR3 is CASSIWGREPHEQFF. The CDR3 DNA reads as TGCGCCAGCAGCATCTGGGGGCGGGAGCCCCATGAGCAGTTCTTC.